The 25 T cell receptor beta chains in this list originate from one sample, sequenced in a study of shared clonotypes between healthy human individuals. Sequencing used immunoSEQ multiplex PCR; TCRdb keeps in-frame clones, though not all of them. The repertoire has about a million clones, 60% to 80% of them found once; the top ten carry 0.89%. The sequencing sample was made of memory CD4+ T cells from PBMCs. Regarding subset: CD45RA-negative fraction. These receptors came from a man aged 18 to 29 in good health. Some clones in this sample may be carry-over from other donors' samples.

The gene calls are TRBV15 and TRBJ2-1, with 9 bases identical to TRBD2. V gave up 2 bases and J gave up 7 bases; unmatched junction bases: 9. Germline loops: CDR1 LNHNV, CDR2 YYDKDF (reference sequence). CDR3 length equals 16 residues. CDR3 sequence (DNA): TGTGCCACCAGCAGATCCGTAGCGGGAGCTATGAATGAGCAGTTCTTC. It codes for CATSRSVAGAMNEQFF. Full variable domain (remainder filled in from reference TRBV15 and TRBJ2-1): DAMVIQNPRYQVTQFGKPVTLSCSQTLNHNVMYWYQQKSSQAPKLLFHYYDKDFNNEADTPDNFQSRRPNTSFCFLDIRSPGLGDTAMYLCATSRSVAGAMNEQFFGPGTRLTVL.

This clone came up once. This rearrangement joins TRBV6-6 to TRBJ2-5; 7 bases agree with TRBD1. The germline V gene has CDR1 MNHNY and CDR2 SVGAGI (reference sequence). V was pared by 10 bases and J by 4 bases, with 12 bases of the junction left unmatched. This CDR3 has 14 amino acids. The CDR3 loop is CAIKSTGARETQYF. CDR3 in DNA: TGTGCCATCAAAAGTACAGGGGCTCGAGAGACCCAGTACTTC.

For the CDR3, the DNA is TGTGCCAGCAGCTTAGGGGACAGGGGCTCACCCCTCCACTTT. Its translation is CASSLGDRGSPLHF. The chain employs TRBV7-6 and TRBJ1-6; 10 bases map to TRBD1. This CDR3 has 14 residues. V shed 1 base, J shed 10 bases, and the junction held 1 base outside the gene matches. Germline V gene data show CDR1 as SGHVS and CDR2 as FNYEAQ.

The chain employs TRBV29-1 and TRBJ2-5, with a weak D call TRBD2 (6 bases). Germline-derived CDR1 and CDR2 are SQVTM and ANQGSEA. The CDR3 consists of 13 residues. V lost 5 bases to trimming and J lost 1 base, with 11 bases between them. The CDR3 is CSVRLVFQETQYF. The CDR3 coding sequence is TGCAGCGTTCGACTAGTATTCCAAGAGACCCAGTACTTC.

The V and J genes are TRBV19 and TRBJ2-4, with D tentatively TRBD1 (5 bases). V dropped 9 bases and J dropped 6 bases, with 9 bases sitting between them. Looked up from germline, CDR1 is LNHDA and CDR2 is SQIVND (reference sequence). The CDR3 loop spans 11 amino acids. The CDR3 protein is CASQGRNIQYF. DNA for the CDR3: TGTGCCAGCCAGGGCCGAAACATTCAGTACTTC. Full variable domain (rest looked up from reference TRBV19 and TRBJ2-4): DGGITQSPKYLFRKEGQNVTLSCEQNLNHDAMYWYRQDPGQGLRLIYYSQIVNDFQKGDIAEGYSVSREKKESFPLTVTSAQKNPTAFYLCASQGRNIQYFGAGTRLSVL.

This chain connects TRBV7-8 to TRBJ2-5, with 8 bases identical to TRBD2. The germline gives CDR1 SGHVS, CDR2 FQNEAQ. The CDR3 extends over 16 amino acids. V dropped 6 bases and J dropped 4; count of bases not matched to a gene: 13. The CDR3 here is CASSIWGAGVGETQYF. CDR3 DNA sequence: TGTGCCAGCAGTATCTGGGGAGCGGGAGTCGGAGAGACCCAGTACTTC.

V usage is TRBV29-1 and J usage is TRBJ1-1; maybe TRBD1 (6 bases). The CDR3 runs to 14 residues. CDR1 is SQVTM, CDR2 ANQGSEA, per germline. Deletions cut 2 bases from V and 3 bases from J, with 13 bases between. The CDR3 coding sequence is TGCAGCGTTGAAAATACAGGGTGGGACACTGAAGCTTTCTTT. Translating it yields CSVENTGWDTEAFF.

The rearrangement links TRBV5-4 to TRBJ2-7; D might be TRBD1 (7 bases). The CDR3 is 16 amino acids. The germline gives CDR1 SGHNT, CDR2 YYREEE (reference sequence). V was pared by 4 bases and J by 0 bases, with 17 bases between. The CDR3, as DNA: TGTGCCAGCAGCCCGGGGGTAAACAGGGGCTCCTACGAGCAGTACTTC. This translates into CASSPGVNRGSYEQYF.

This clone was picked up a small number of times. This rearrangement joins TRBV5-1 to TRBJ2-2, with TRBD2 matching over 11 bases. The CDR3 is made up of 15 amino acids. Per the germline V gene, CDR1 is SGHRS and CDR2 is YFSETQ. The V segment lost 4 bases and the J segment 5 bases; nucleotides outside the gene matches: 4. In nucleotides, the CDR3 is TGCGCCAGCAGCAATAGCGGGAGGGGAACCGGGGAGCTGTTTTTT. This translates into CASSNSGRGTGELFF.

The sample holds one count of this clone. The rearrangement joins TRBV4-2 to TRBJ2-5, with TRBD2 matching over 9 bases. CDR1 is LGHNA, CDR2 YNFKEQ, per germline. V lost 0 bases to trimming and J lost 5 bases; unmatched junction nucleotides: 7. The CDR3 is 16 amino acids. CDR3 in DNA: TGTGCCAGCAGCCAAGAGGTAGCGGGAGTTCTCGAGACCCAGTACTTC. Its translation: CASSQEVAGVLETQYF.

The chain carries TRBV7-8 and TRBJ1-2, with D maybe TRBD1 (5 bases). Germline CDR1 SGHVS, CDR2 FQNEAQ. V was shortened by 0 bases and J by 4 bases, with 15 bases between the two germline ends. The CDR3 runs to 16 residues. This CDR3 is CASSLAQFGGGYGYTF. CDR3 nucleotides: TGTGCCAGCAGCTTAGCGCAGTTTGGGGGAGGCTATGGCTACACCTTC.

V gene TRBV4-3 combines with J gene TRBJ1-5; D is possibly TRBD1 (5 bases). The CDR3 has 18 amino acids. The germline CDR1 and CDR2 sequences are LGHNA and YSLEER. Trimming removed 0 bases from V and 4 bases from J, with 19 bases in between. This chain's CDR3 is CASSQEVGHYAFNQPQHF. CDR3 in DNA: TGCGCCAGCAGCCAAGAGGTAGGACACTACGCCTTTAATCAGCCCCAGCATTTT.

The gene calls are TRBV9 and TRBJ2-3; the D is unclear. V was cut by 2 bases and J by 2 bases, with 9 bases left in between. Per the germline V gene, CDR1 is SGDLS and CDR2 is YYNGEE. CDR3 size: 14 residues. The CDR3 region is CASSVRSYTDTQYF. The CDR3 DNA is TGTGCCAGCAGCGTTCGGTCTTACACAGATACGCAGTATTTT.

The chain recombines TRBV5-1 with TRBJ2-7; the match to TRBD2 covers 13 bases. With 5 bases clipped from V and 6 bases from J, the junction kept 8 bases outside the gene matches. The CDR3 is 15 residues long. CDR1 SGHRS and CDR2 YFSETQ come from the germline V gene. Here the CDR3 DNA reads TGCGCCAGCAGGGCACCCGGACTAGCGGGAGCCGAGCAGTACTTC. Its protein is CASRAPGLAGAEQYF.

The CDR3, as DNA: TGTGCCAGCAGCTTTCTAGGGACAGGCGAAAACATTCAGTACTTC. Its translation: CASSFLGTGENIQYF. J is TRBJ2-4 and V is TRBV7-2; 8 nucleotides line up with TRBD1. The CDR3 spans 15 residues. Germline V gene sequence: CDR1 SGHTA, CDR2 FQGNSA. J lost 5 bases, V lost 3 bases, and 6 bases had no gene match.

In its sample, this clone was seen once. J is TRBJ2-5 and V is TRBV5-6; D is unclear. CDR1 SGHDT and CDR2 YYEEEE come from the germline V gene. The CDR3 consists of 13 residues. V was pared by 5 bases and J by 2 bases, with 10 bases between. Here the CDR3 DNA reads TGTGCCAGCAGGGCCCTCGAGCAAGAGACCCAGTACTTC. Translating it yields CASRALEQETQYF.

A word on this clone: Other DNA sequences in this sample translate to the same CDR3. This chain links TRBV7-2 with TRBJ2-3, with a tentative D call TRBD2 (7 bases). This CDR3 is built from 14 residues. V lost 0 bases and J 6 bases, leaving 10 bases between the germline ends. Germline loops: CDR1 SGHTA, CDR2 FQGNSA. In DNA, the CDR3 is TGTGCCAGCAGCTTAGCGGGGGGGCTGGATACGCAGTATTTT. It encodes CASSLAGGLDTQYF.

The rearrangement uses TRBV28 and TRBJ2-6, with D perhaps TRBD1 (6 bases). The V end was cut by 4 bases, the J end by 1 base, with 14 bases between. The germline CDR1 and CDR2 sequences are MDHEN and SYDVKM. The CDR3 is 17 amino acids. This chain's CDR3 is CASSSAGVSSGANVLTF. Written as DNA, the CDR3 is TGTGCCAGCAGTTCCGCAGGGGTCTCATCTGGGGCCAACGTCCTGACTTTC.

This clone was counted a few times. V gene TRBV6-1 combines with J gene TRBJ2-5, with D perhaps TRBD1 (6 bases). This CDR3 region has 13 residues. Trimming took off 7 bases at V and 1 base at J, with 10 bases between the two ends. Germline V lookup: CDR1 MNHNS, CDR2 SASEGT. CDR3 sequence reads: CASILGGQETQYF. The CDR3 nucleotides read TGTGCCAGCATCTTAGGGGGCCAAGAGACCCAGTACTTC.

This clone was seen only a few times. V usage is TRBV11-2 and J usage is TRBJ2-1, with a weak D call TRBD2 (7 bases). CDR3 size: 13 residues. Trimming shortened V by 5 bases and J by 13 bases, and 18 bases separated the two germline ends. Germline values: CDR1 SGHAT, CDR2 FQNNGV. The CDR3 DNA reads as TGTGCCAGCAGCCCAGGGAGGGGGATAGAACAGTTCTTC. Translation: CASSPGRGIEQFF. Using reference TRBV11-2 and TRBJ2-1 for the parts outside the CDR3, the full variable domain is EAGVAQSPRYKIIEKRQSVAFWCNPISGHATLYWYQQILGQGPKLLIQFQNNGVVDDSQLPKDRFSAERLKGVDSTLKIQPAKLEDSAVYLCASSPGRGIEQFFGPGTRLTVL.

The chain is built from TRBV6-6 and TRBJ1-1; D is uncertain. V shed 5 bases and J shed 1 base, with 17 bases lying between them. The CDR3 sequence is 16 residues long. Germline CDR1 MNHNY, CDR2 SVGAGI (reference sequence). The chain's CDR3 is CASSRGRSLPNTEAFF. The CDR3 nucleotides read TGTGCCAGCAGTCGCGGACGGTCCCTCCCGAACACTGAAGCTTTCTTT.

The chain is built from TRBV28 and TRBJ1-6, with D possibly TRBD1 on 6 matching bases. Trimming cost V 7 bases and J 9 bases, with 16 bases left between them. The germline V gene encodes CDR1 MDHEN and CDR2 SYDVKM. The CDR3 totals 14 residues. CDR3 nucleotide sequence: TGTGCCAGCACCCTACAGGGATTAAGTTCACCCCTCCACTTT. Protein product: CASTLQGLSSPLHF.

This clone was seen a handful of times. DNA of the CDR3: TGTGCCAGCTCACCACGGGCCCCGGACCCACAGGAGGGCCTTTACAATGAGCAGTTCTTC. Protein: CASSPRAPDPQEGLYNEQFF. The chain uses TRBV18 and TRBJ2-1; weak D call: TRBD2 (6 bases). The V and J ends lost 1 base and 4 bases respectively, with 26 bases between them. CDR1 is KGHSH, CDR2 LQKENI, per germline. The CDR3 runs to 20 residues. Together with reference TRBV18 and TRBJ2-1, the CDR3 gives the full variable domain: NAGVMQNPRHLVRRRGQEARLRCSPMKGHSHVYWYRQLPEEGLKFMVYLQKENIIDESGMPKERFSAEFPKEGPSILRIQQVVRGDSAAYFCASSPRAPDPQEGLYNEQFFGPGTRLTVL.

In DNA form, the CDR3 reads TGTGCCAGCAGCTTAGGACTTGTGGGACAACTCCCTGAAGCTTTCTTT. This gives the protein CASSLGLVGQLPEAFF. The rearrangement uses TRBV7-2 and TRBJ1-1, with TRBD1 as a possible D gene (6 bases). Trimming took 1 base from V and 6 from J, leaving 18 bases between them. Germline-derived CDR1 and CDR2 are SGHTA and FQGNSA. This CDR3 has 16 amino acids.

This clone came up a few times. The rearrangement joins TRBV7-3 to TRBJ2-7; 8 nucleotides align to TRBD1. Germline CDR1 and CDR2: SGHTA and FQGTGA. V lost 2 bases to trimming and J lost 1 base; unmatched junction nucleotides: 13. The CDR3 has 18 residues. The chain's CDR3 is CASSLSGVPGGPSYEQYF. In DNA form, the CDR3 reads TGTGCCAGCAGCTTATCAGGGGTACCAGGGGGCCCATCCTACGAGCAGTACTTC.